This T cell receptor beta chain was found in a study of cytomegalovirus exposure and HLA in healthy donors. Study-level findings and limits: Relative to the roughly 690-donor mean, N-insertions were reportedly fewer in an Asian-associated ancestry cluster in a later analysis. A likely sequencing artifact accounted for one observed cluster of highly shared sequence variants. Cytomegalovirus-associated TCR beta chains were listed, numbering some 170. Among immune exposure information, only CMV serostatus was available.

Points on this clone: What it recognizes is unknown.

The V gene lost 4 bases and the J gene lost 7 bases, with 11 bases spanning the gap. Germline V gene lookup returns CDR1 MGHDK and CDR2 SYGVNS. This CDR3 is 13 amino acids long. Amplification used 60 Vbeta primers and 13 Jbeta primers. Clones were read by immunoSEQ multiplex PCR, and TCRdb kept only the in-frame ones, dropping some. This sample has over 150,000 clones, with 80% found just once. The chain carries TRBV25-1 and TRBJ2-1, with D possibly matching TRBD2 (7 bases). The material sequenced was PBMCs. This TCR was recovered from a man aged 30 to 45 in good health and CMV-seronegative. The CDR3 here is CASSGEGGNEQFF. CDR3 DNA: TGTGCCAGCAGTGGTGAGGGGGGGAATGAGCAGTTCTTC.